The 27 T cell receptor beta chains below come from one sample, sequenced in a study of blood T cell repertoires in COVID-19. Using immunoSEQ multiplex PCR, the repertoire was profiled, and TCRdb retains in-frame clones only, with some absent. The sample shows some 47,000 clones, roughly 82% of them seen only once. Sequencing input: peripheral blood. The receptors stem from a woman aged 60-70 years with acute or convalescent COVID-19.

V is TRBV6-5 and J is TRBJ1-6; a possible D gene is TRBD1 (5 bases). Germline assignment: CDR1 MNHEY and CDR2 SVGAGI. V was trimmed by 11 bases and J by 5 bases, leaving 13 bases between them. This CDR3 contains 13 residues. CDR3 sequence reads: CASGDSNNSPLHF. The CDR3 nucleotides are TGTGCCTCCGGCGACAGTAATAATTCACCCCTCCACTTT.

This clone was observed once. The gene calls are TRBV7-9 and TRBJ1-1, with no clear D. The CDR3 extends over 11 amino acids. Trimming left V 3 bases short and J 7 bases short, with 6 bases between. Germline V gives CDR1 SEHNR, CDR2 FQNEAQ (reference sequence). CDR3 nucleotides: TGTGCCAGCAGCTTGAGGGTTGAAGCTTTCTTT. Translation gives CASSLRVEAFF.

Points on this clone: At one end, the junction sequence differs from germline, possibly due to a read error. The chain couples TRBV7-7 to TRBJ2-1, with 14 bases lining up with TRBD2. This CDR3 contains 15 residues. Germline V gene sequence: CDR1 SSHAT, CDR2 FNYEAQ (reference sequence). CDR3 protein: CASSQTSGGAYEQFF. In DNA, the CDR3 is TGTGCTAGCAGCCAGACTAGCGGGGGGGCGTATGAGCAGTTCTTC.

As regards this clone: Other DNA sequences in the same sample also yield this CDR3. The rearrangement uses TRBV28 and TRBJ1-1, with no clear D. Trimming took 6 bases from V and 7 from J, leaving 9 bases between them. The CDR3 runs to 11 residues. CDR1 is MDHEN and CDR2 is SYDVKM in the germline V gene. The chain's CDR3 is CASRLNGEAFF. Written as DNA, the CDR3 is TGTGCCAGCAGACTAAATGGTGAAGCTTTCTTT.

The table lists this clone with a few counts. The V call is TRBV5-6, the J call TRBJ2-1; the D is unclear. Germline V gene lookup returns CDR1 SGHDT and CDR2 YYEEEE. Between the trimmed V and J ends, which lost 4 bases and 8 bases, there was a span of 16 bases. The CDR3 totals 14 residues. Here the CDR3 reads CASSVLTWSHEQFF. The CDR3, as DNA: TGTGCCAGCAGCGTCCTGACTTGGAGTCATGAGCAGTTCTTC.

The CDR3 region is CASSLLEQGFTDTQYF. The DNA of the CDR3 is TGTGCCAGCAGCTTACTGGAACAGGGCTTCACAGATACGCAGTATTTT. The chain carries TRBV11-1 and TRBJ2-3, with a weak D call TRBD1 (6 bases). V was cut by 2 bases and J by 2 bases, with 14 bases left in between. The CDR3 is 16 residues long. Per germline, CDR1 SGHAT and CDR2 FQDESV (reference sequence).

The chain employs TRBV27 and TRBJ2-2; D remains ambiguous. The length of the CDR3 is 14 residues. V lost 6 bases and J lost 7, with 15 bases in between. Germline V CDR1 and CDR2: MNHEY, SMNVEV (reference sequence). The CDR3 region is CASSTNDLGGELFF. The CDR3 DNA reads TGTGCCAGCAGCACAAATGACCTAGGCGGGGAGCTGTTTTTT.

V and J are TRBV19 and TRBJ1-6, with D perhaps matching TRBD1 (6 bases). The CDR3 runs 13 residues. Germline V gives CDR1 LNHDA, CDR2 SQIVND (reference sequence). The V and J ends lost 9 bases and 5 bases respectively, with 11 bases between them. The CDR3 spells CASTGLDNSPLHF. The CDR3 DNA reads TGTGCCAGCACAGGGTTGGATAATTCACCCCTCCACTTT.

The gene calls are TRBV6-5 and TRBJ1-1, with D tentatively TRBD1 (5 bases). The CDR3 extends over 14 amino acids. Trimming removed 6 bases at V and 0 bases at J, with 11 bases between. Looked up from germline, CDR1 is MNHEY and CDR2 is SVGAGI. The CDR3 nucleotides read TGTGCCAGCAGCTCAGGGCTCATGAACACTGAAGCTTTCTTT. This gives the protein CASSSGLMNTEAFF.

The chain couples TRBV6-2 or TRBV6-3 to TRBJ2-4; 9 nucleotides match TRBD2. The CDR3 length is 18 residues. V lost 5 bases, J lost 0 bases, and 11 bases stayed unmatched. Germline CDR1 reads MNHEY; CDR2 reads SVGEGT. CDR3 loop: CASSRLAGLSLAKNIQYF. CDR3 bases: TGTGCCAGCAGTCGGCTAGCGGGACTATCCCTAGCCAAAAACATTCAGTACTTC.

The chain combines TRBV7-2 with TRBJ1-4; maybe TRBD1 (5 bases). CDR1 and CDR2 (germline): SGHTA, FQGNSA. Between the trimmed V and J ends, which lost 5 bases and 4 bases, there was a span of 11 bases. CDR3 length: 14 amino acids. This chain's CDR3 is CASSPDRNNEKLFF. Written as DNA, the CDR3 is TGTGCCAGCAGCCCAGACAGAAATAATGAAAAACTGTTTTTT.

The V and J genes are TRBV18 and TRBJ2-7, with TRBD2 matching 16 bases. The germline V gene has CDR1 KGHSH and CDR2 LQKENI. The CDR3 runs 19 residues. With 1 base clipped from V and 0 bases from J, the junction kept 6 bases outside the gene matches. The CDR3, as DNA: TGTGCCAGCTCACCACTAAGCGGGACTAGCGGGAGGGCCTCCTACGAGCAGTACTTC. Protein sequence: CASSPLSGTSGRASYEQYF.

The gene calls are TRBV6-5 and TRBJ1-4, with TRBD1 matching over 7 bases. This CDR3 spans 15 amino acids. From germline, CDR1 is MNHEY and CDR2 SVGAGI. J lost 4 bases, V lost 8 bases, and 10 bases had no gene match. CDR3 protein: CASERTGGFNEKLFF. In nucleotides, the CDR3 is TGTGCCAGCGAACGGACAGGAGGGTTTAATGAAAAACTGTTTTTT.

The chain carries TRBV3-1 (or the pseudogene TRBV3-2) and TRBJ2-6; 10 positions match TRBD2. V lost 4 bases, J lost 2 bases, and 8 bases stayed unmatched. The CDR3 has 18 residues. Germline V gene data show CDR1 as LGHDT and CDR2 as YNNKEL (reference sequence). The CDR3 region is CASSPRTSGVPGANVLTF. The CDR3 nucleotides read TGTGCCAGCAGCCCCCGGACTAGCGGCGTACCTGGGGCCAACGTCCTGACTTTC.

This clone appeared a single time. The chain combines TRBV11-2 with TRBJ2-7; a possible D gene is TRBD2 (6 bases). Trimming removed 0 bases at V and 1 base at J, with 7 bases between. Looked up from germline, CDR1 is SGHAT and CDR2 is FQNNGV. CDR3 length equals 14 residues. The DNA for the CDR3 is TGTGCCAGCAGCTTAGAAGGAGGGTCCTACGAGCAGTACTTC. Translated, it gives CASSLEGGSYEQYF.

V and J are TRBV7-9 and TRBJ1-4; 9 bases are shared with TRBD1. Germline V gives CDR1 SEHNR, CDR2 FQNEAQ (reference sequence). The CDR3 consists of 14 residues. V shed 5 bases, J shed 11 bases, and the junction held 9 bases outside the gene matches. Here the CDR3 reads CASSKGTGNGKLFF. In nucleotides, the CDR3 is TGTGCCAGCAGCAAAGGGACAGGGAACGGGAAACTGTTTTTT.

The V and J genes are TRBV29-1 and TRBJ1-2; TRBD1 is a possible D gene (5 bases). The CDR3 runs 12 residues. Trimming took 4 bases from V and 7 from J, leaving 13 bases between them. Germline-derived CDR1 and CDR2 are SQVTM and ANQGSEA. CDR3 DNA sequence: TGCAGCGTTGGTCGGGGGGTTGCTGGCTACACCTTC. It yields the protein CSVGRGVAGYTF.

This clone occurred once. Here the CDR3 reads CASSDGGQNTEAFF. CDR3 DNA sequence: TGCGCCAGCAGCGATGGGGGACAGAACACTGAAGCTTTCTTT. V gene TRBV5-1 combines with J gene TRBJ1-1; the D gene is possibly TRBD1 (6 bases). Germline V lookup: CDR1 SGHRS, CDR2 YFSETQ. V was shortened by 4 bases and J by 1 base, with 11 bases between the two germline ends. The CDR3 totals 14 residues.

The genes are TRBV29-1 and TRBJ1-2; 8 nucleotides line up with TRBD1. Germline lookup yields CDR1 SQVTM and CDR2 ANQGSEA. The J segment lost 8 bases and the V segment lost 7 bases, leaving 9 bases of the junction unmatched. This CDR3 has 12 residues. The CDR3 nucleotides are TGCAGCGCCCTAGGACAGGGTAAGGGCTACACCTTC. Protein product: CSALGQGKGYTF. The complete variable domain, with remaining parts taken from reference TRBV29-1 and TRBJ1-2, reads SAVISQKPSRDICQRGTSLTIQCQVDSQVTMMFWYRQQPGQSLTLIATANQGSEATYESGFVIDKFPISRPNLTFSTLTVSNMSPEDSSIYLCSALGQGKGYTFGSGTRLTVV.

The chain employs TRBV28 and TRBJ2-3; 7 bases align to TRBD1. Germline-derived CDR1 and CDR2 are MDHEN and SYDVKM. This CDR3 spans 12 amino acids. V dropped 8 bases and J dropped 1; count of bases not matched to a gene: 0. This chain's CDR3 is CASGQGTDTQYF. CDR3 DNA sequence: TGTGCCAGCGGACAGGGCACAGATACGCAGTATTTT.

The rearrangement links TRBV12-3 or TRBV12-4 to TRBJ2-1; D remains ambiguous. This CDR3 spans 13 amino acids. Trimming stripped 6 bases from V and 9 bases from J, with 15 bases between. The CDR3 bases are TGTGCCAGCAGCCCCTCCCTGTCCGGTGAGCAGTTCTTC. The encoded protein is CASSPSLSGEQFF.

This sequence joins TRBV9 and TRBJ2-1, with 10 bases identical to TRBD2. V was pared by 3 bases and J by 6 bases, with 9 bases of the junction left unmatched. The CDR3 runs 16 residues. Germline values: CDR1 SGDLS, CDR2 YYNGEE. This CDR3 reads CASSEDIAGGFNEQFF. CDR3 coding DNA: TGTGCCAGCAGCGAAGATATAGCGGGGGGATTCAATGAGCAGTTCTTC.

The CDR3 DNA follows: TGTGCCAGCAGTCAGCGGGGTTTCAACACCGGGGAGCTGTTTTTT. Protein sequence: CASSQRGFNTGELFF. The genes are TRBV6-5 and TRBJ2-2, with TRBD2 matching 7 bases. V trimming: 5 bases; J trimming: 2 bases; junction bases outside the gene matches: 5. The CDR3 consists of 15 residues. Germline V gene data show CDR1 as MNHEY and CDR2 as SVGAGI.

This chain uses TRBV5-1 with TRBJ1-3; no clear D gene. Trimming stripped 4 bases from V and 2 bases from J, with 13 bases between. The CDR3 is 15 residues long. The germline V gene encodes CDR1 SGHRS and CDR2 YFSETQ. CDR3 amino acids: CASSGGGLAGNTIYF. CDR3 coding DNA: TGCGCCAGCAGCGGTGGCGGGTTAGCTGGAAACACCATATATTTT.

The chain carries TRBV13 and TRBJ2-5; 8 bases are a match to TRBD1. V lost 3 bases, J lost 0 bases, and 6 bases stayed unmatched. This CDR3 contains 16 residues. Germline V CDR1 and CDR2: PRHDT, FYEKMQ (reference sequence). The CDR3 region is CASSLSDRDYQETQYF. CDR3 nucleotide sequence: TGTGCCAGCAGCTTGTCGGACAGGGACTACCAAGAGACCCAGTACTTC.

This clone has more than one count but fewer than ten. The chain employs TRBV9 and TRBJ2-7; 9 nucleotides align to TRBD2. Germline V lookup: CDR1 SGDLS, CDR2 YYNGEE. J was trimmed by 5 bases and V by 0 bases; bases with no gene match: 3. The CDR3 has 14 amino acids. The CDR3 spells CASSVAAGGNEQYF. The CDR3 DNA reads TGTGCCAGCAGCGTAGCGGCGGGAGGGAACGAGCAGTACTTC.

This chain links TRBV3-1 (or the pseudogene TRBV3-2) with TRBJ2-7; 8 bases match TRBD2. CDR3 length equals 14 residues. V lost 1 base to trimming and J lost 12 bases; unmatched junction nucleotides: 11. Germline lookup yields CDR1 LGHDT and CDR2 YNNKEL (reference sequence). The CDR3 coding sequence is TGTGCCAGCAGCCAAGTTAAGGGACTAGGTGGGACGTACTTC. Its translation: CASSQVKGLGGTYF.